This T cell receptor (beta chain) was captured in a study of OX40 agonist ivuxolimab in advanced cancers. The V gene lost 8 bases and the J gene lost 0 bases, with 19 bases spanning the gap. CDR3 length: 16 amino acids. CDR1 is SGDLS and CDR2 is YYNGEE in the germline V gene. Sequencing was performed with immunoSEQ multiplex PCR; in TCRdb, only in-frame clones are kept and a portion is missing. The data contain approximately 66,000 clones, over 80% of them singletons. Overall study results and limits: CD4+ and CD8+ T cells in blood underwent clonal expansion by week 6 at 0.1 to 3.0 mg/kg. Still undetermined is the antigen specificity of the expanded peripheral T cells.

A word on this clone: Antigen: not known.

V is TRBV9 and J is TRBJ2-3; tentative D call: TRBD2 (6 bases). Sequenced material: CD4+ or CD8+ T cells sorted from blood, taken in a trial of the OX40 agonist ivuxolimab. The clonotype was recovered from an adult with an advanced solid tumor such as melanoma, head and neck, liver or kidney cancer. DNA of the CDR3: TGTGCCAGTTCGGGTAGCGGACTTACTAGCACAGATACGCAGTATTTT. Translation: CASSGSGLTSTDTQYF.